The subject of this entry is one TCR beta chain. The antigen is undetermined. The data originate from a study of cytomegalovirus exposure and HLA in healthy donors. Study background: An early release of data contained tens of millions of unique TCRs, which came from HLA-typed donors.

Broader study findings: Donors were assumed by presence/absence analyses to have roughly uniform sequencing depth. Some TCR beta chains (164 of them) were listed as cytomegalovirus-associated.

Germline V gives CDR1 KGHSH, CDR2 LQKENI. The CDR3 is 13 residues long. V was clipped by 4 bases and J by 4 bases; unmatched bases: 3. The PCR contained 60 Vbeta and 13 Jbeta primers. Assay: immunoSEQ multiplex PCR; the TCRdb copy retains only in-frame clones and omits some. This table holds roughly 170,000 clones, 80% to 90% found once. The source material was PBMCs. The sequence derives from a woman between 18 and 30 years old in good health and CMV-seronegative. This chain joins TRBV18 and TRBJ2-7; 8 positions match TRBD1. The CDR3 reads CASSLDREYEQYF. The CDR3 DNA reads as TGTGCCAGCTCACTGGACAGGGAGTACGAGCAGTACTTC.